This is a list of T cell receptor beta chains from one sample in a study of identical twins. Via MiXCR, TCRdb re-called the 5' RACE reads, giving one row per CDR3 protein. The sample has over 550,000 distinct CDR3 sequences, 7.1% seen once. This sample also appeared in a second study, on yellow fever vaccine responses in identical twins.

Sequencing used PBMCs. Source of these receptors: a woman aged 18-29 years in good health. CDR3s include the opening cysteine and the closing phenylalanine or tryptophan. The D gene is left open where the match is weak. Only part of the rows carry a size: once, few, many, or a class if the clone is expanded.

j_call,clone_size,d_call,v_call,cdr3_nt,cdr3_aa
TRBJ2-2,few,NA,TRBV19,TGTGCCAGTAGTAAGGAGGCCGGGGAGCTGTTTTTT,CASSKEAGELFF
TRBJ2-1,NA,NA,TRBV18,TGTGCCAGCTCACCGACTAACCCCGAAGCTAGGCAGTTCTTC,CASSPTNPEARQFF
TRBJ2-2,NA,NA,TRBV25-1,TGTGCCAGCGCGTGGGCGAAGGGTGGGGAGCTGTTTTTT,CASAWAKGGELFF
TRBJ2-1,NA,TRBD2,TRBV20-1,TGCAGTGCTAGATCCCCCTTAGCGGGAGAGAGTAATGAGCAGTTCTTC,CSARSPLAGESNEQFF
TRBJ2-3,few,TRBD2,TRBV2,TGTGCCACCAGCGGGGGGCTAGCGACAGATACGCAGTATTTT,CATSGGLATDTQYF
TRBJ2-7,NA,NA,TRBV25-1,TGTGCCAGCAGTGAAGTGACGGCAGTCTGCTCCTACGAGCAGTACTTC,CASSEVTAVCSYEQYF
TRBJ2-7,few,NA,TRBV27,TGTGCCAGCAGTTTGAGGGGGGTGGACTACCGAAACCACGAGCAGTACTTC,CASSLRGVDYRNHEQYF
TRBJ2-7,many,TRBD2,TRBV20-1,TGCAGTGCTAGAGCGGTAGCGGGAATGTACGAGCAGTACTTC,CSARAVAGMYEQYF
TRBJ2-1,NA,TRBD2,TRBV3-1,TGTGCCTGCAGCCAGGAGCCCGGACTAGCGGTGGGCAATGAGCAGTTCTTC,CACSQEPGLAVGNEQFF
TRBJ1-2,NA,NA,TRBV29-1,TGCAGCGTTCGGTCGGAGGGGGGCTACACCTTC,CSVRSEGGYTF
TRBJ1-4,NA,NA,TRBV12-3/TRBV12-4,TGTGCCAGCAGTGCCTGGGGAGAAAAACTGTTTTTT,CASSAWGEKLFF
TRBJ2-1,many,NA,TRBV7-3,TGTGCCAGCAGCTTAAGACCCACCGGGACCAGCTCCTACAATGAGCAGTTCTTC,CASSLRPTGTSSYNEQFF
TRBJ2-4,NA,TRBD1,TRBV2,TGTGCCAGCAGGGGGGACAGTATAAACATTCAGTACTTC,CASRGDSINIQYF
TRBJ1-5,few,NA,TRBV2,TGTGCCAGCAGTGTGGCCCCGGGGGATCAGCCCCAGCATTTT,CASSVAPGDQPQHF
TRBJ2-3,NA,TRBD2,TRBV6-5,TGTGCCAGCAGTTACGGATCTAGCGGGAGGCGCACAGATACGCAGTATTTT,CASSYGSSGRRTDTQYF
TRBJ2-3,NA,TRBD2,TRBV6-5,TGTGCCAGCAGTGTACTAGCGGGATCTAGCACAGATACGCAGTATTTT,CASSVLAGSSTDTQYF
TRBJ2-3,many,NA,TRBV12-3/TRBV12-4,TGTGCCAGCAGACTCGAGGATTCGGTTAGGACAGATACGCAGTATTTT,CASRLEDSVRTDTQYF
TRBJ1-1,few,NA,TRBV9,TGTGCCAGCAGCGTAGGCGAGGGAAGGAACACTGAAGCTTTCTTT,CASSVGEGRNTEAFF
TRBJ2-1,few,NA,TRBV5-1,TGCGCCAGCAGCGGCGAGGGCGGGGTGTACAATGAGCAGTTCTTC,CASSGEGGVYNEQFF
TRBJ1-2,NA,NA,TRBV4-1,TGCGCCAGCAGCCCCATTATTTCGGCCGATGGCTACACCTTC,CASSPIISADGYTF
TRBJ2-1,few,TRBD2,TRBV28,TGTGCCTCTAGCGGGGTGTCCCTTGAGCAGTTCTTC,CASSGVSLEQFF
TRBJ2-3,NA,NA,TRBV4-1,TGCGCCAGCAGCCAAGATAGCCGGGGCGGGCAGTATTTT,CASSQDSRGGQYF
TRBJ2-1,many,NA,TRBV20-1,TGCAGTGCAGACCCCGGACAATTCAATGAGCAGTTCTTC,CSADPGQFNEQFF
TRBJ1-5,many,NA,TRBV12-3/TRBV12-4,NA,CASSSSGTGGSNQPQHF
TRBJ1-2,few,NA,TRBV28,TGTGCCAGCAGTTTAGTTCCGGGATTGGGTGGCTACACCTTC,CASSLVPGLGGYTF
TRBJ1-1,NA,NA,TRBV11-2,TGTGCCAGCAGCGTGAACATGGTGAAGAACACTGAAGCTTTCTTT,CASSVNMVKNTEAFF
TRBJ2-5,NA,TRBD1,TRBV13,TGTGCCAGCAGCCGGGACAGGTACCAAGAGACCCAGTACTTC,CASSRDRYQETQYF
TRBJ1-2,many,NA,TRBV12-3/TRBV12-4,TGTGCCAGCAGGGCGGGAGGTCCGGGAGGCTACACCTTC,CASRAGGPGGYTF
TRBJ1-5,NA,NA,TRBV24-1,TGTGCCACCAGTAGCGAGGGCAATCAGCCCCAGCATTTT,CATSSEGNQPQHF
TRBJ2-2,many,TRBD1,TRBV10-2,TGCGCCAGCACCCCTGTTACCACGACAGGGGGCTTAACCGGGGAGCTGTTTTTT,CASTPVTTTGGLTGELFF
TRBJ1-2,few,NA,TRBV7-9,TGTGCCAGCAGCTTAGTAGGGAGGGATTTCTATGGCTACACCTTC,CASSLVGRDFYGYTF
TRBJ2-1,many,NA,TRBV7-2,TGTGCCAGCAGCTTACTGGCGCGACAGTTCTTC,CASSLLARQFF
TRBJ1-4,many,NA,TRBV12-3/TRBV12-4,TGTGCCAGCGCAGTTCGGGAAGCTCTTAATGAAAAACTGTTTTTT,CASAVREALNEKLFF